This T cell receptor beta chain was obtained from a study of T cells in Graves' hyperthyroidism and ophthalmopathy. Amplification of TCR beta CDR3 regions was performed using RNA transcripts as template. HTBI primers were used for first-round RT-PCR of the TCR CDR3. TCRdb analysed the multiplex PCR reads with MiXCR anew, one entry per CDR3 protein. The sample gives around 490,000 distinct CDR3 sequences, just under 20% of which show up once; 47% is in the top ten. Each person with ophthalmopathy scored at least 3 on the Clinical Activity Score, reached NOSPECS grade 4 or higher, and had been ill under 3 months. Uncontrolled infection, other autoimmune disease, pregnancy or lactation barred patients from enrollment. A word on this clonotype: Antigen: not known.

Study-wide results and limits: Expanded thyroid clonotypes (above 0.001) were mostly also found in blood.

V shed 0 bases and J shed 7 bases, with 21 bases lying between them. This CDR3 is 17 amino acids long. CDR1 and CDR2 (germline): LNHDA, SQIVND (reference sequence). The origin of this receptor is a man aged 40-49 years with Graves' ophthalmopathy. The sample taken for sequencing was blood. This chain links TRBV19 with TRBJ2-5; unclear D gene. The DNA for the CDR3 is TGTGCCAGTAGTATAGATACAGAGTCACACCTGGCCGGGACCCAGTACTTC. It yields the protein CASSIDTESHLAGTQYF.